The rows below give T cell receptor beta chains drawn from one sample of a study of tumor-infiltrating lymphocytes in primary liver carcinoma. MiXCR, run by TCRdb on the multiplex PCR reads, gives a single entry per CDR3 protein. The repertoire holds 300,000 to 350,000 distinct CDR3 sequences, approximately 64% seen once, with under 8% in the top ten. The sample taken for sequencing was peripheral blood. The receptors come from a man aged 40-55 years with primary liver carcinoma and hepatitis B virus infection. CDR3s include the opening cysteine and the closing phenylalanine or tryptophan. D genes are given only for firm matches. The listing skips clone size in some rows; elsewhere it reads once, few, many or a size class.

d_call: TRBD1
v_call: TRBV28
j_call: TRBJ2-2
clone_size: -
cdr3_nt: TGTGCCAGCAATCTGACAGGGGCGAACACCGGGGAGCTGTTTTTT
cdr3_aa: CASNLTGANTGELFF

d_call: TRBD2
v_call: TRBV12-3/TRBV12-4
j_call: TRBJ2-5
clone_size: many
cdr3_nt: TGTGCCAGCAGTGCCCCGGGACTAGGGGGGGAGACCCAGTACTTC
cdr3_aa: CASSAPGLGGETQYF

d_call: -
v_call: TRBV9
j_call: TRBJ1-2
clone_size: -
cdr3_nt: TGTGCCAGCAGCGCAACCGGTTTTCAGAGGTATGGCTACACCTTC
cdr3_aa: CASSATGFQRYGYTF

d_call: TRBD1
v_call: TRBV4-1
j_call: TRBJ2-2
clone_size: -
cdr3_nt: TGCGCTAGCAACGATCTGTGCAGGGGGTTAACCGGGGAGCTGTCTTTT
cdr3_aa: CASNDLCRGLTGELSF

d_call: -
v_call: TRBV11-2
j_call: TRBJ2-7
clone_size: -
cdr3_nt: TGTTCCAGCAGCTTAGGTCCGCAAGGGAGAACCTACGAGCAGTACTTC
cdr3_aa: CSSSLGPQGRTYEQYF

d_call: TRBD2
v_call: TRBV4-1
j_call: TRBJ2-1
clone_size: -
cdr3_nt: TGCGCCAGCAGCAAGCCCCCCGGGAATAGCGGGTCATCCTACAATGAGCAGTTCTTC
cdr3_aa: CASSKPPGNSGSSYNEQFF

d_call: -
v_call: TRBV2
j_call: TRBJ2-5
clone_size: few
cdr3_nt: TGTGCCAGCCCGGAGAGGGGGGAACAAGAGACCCAGTACTTC
cdr3_aa: CASPERGEQETQYF

d_call: -
v_call: TRBV4-2
j_call: TRBJ2-3
clone_size: -
cdr3_nt: TGTGCCAGCAGCCAAGGCCGAGCAGGAGTAAGGGATACGCAGTATTTT
cdr3_aa: CASSQGRAGVRDTQYF

d_call: -
v_call: TRBV6-2/TRBV6-3
j_call: TRBJ2-2
clone_size: many
cdr3_nt: TGTGCCAGCAGCCCCTCGAGCACCGGGGAGCTGTTTTTT
cdr3_aa: CASSPSSTGELFF

d_call: -
v_call: TRBV14
j_call: TRBJ2-7
clone_size: -
cdr3_nt: TGTGCCAGCCGAAAGGCAGTTTCCTACGAGCAGTACTTC
cdr3_aa: CASRKAVSYEQYF

d_call: -
v_call: TRBV6-5
j_call: TRBJ1-1
clone_size: -
cdr3_nt: TGTGCCAGCAGTTACTCGTATAGCACAAACATTGAAGCTTTCTTT
cdr3_aa: CASSYSYSTNIEAFF

d_call: -
v_call: TRBV6-5
j_call: TRBJ1-2
clone_size: many
cdr3_nt: TGTGCCAGCAGTTTCCAAGCGACAGGAGGCAATAACTATGGCTACACCTTC
cdr3_aa: CASSFQATGGNNYGYTF

d_call: -
v_call: TRBV29-1
j_call: TRBJ2-7
clone_size: many
cdr3_nt: TGCAGCGTTGCAGATGACAGCCGTACGTACGAGCAGTACTTC
cdr3_aa: CSVADDSRTYEQYF

d_call: TRBD2
v_call: TRBV11-1
j_call: TRBJ2-4
clone_size: -
cdr3_nt: TGTTCCAGCAGCTTTCCAGGGAATAGCGGGACCAAAAACATTCAGTACTTC
cdr3_aa: CSSSFPGNSGTKNIQYF

d_call: -
v_call: TRBV11-2
j_call: TRBJ2-2
clone_size: many
cdr3_nt: TGTGCCAGCAGCGCCCGTCCCCCCCCCGGGGAGCTGTTTTTT
cdr3_aa: CASSARPPPGELFF

d_call: -
v_call: TRBV28
j_call: TRBJ1-5
clone_size: many
cdr3_nt: TGTGCCAGCAGTTCTCCCCAGGGCCCCGGCGAGCCCCAGCATTTT
cdr3_aa: CASSSPQGPGEPQHF

d_call: -
v_call: TRBV6-5
j_call: TRBJ2-2
clone_size: -
cdr3_nt: TGTGCCAGCAGGGACTATATCACCGGGGAGCTGTTTTTT
cdr3_aa: CASRDYITGELFF

d_call: TRBD1
v_call: TRBV5-4
j_call: TRBJ2-1
clone_size: -
cdr3_nt: TGTGCCAGCAGCTCTACGGGACAGGGGGCCTACAATGAGCAGTTCTTC
cdr3_aa: CASSSTGQGAYNEQFF

d_call: -
v_call: TRBV5-5
j_call: TRBJ1-6
clone_size: -
cdr3_nt: TGTGCCAGCAGCTTGCGATCCCTGAGCTCCTATAATTCACCCCTCCACTTT
cdr3_aa: CASSLRSLSSYNSPLHF

d_call: -
v_call: TRBV6-5
j_call: TRBJ2-1
clone_size: -
cdr3_nt: TGTGCCAACACCTCAAGGGTATTAAAGCAGTTCTTC
cdr3_aa: CANTSRVLKQFF

d_call: -
v_call: TRBV12-3/TRBV12-4
j_call: TRBJ1-2
clone_size: -
cdr3_nt: TGTGCCAGCGGGGAAAGGTGGGGTCTGGTTTGCTACACCTTC
cdr3_aa: CASGERWGLVCYTF

d_call: TRBD2
v_call: TRBV11-3
j_call: TRBJ2-5
clone_size: -
cdr3_nt: TGTGGCAGCAGCCCTGGGGGTAGCGGGAACCAAGAGACCCAATACTTC
cdr3_aa: CGSSPGGSGNQETQYF

d_call: -
v_call: TRBV11-2
j_call: TRBJ2-2
clone_size: -
cdr3_nt: TGTGCTACGGCAGGGAGGAACACCTGGGAACTGTTTTTT
cdr3_aa: CATAGRNTWELFF

d_call: -
v_call: TRBV11-2
j_call: TRBJ1-5
clone_size: -
cdr3_nt: TGTGCCAATACTGTGGGTGGCTATCAGCCCCAGCATTTT
cdr3_aa: CANTVGGYQPQHF

d_call: -
v_call: TRBV6-2/TRBV6-3
j_call: TRBJ2-7
clone_size: -
cdr3_nt: TGTGCCAGCACCGCCGACAGGTCCCCCTACGAGCAGTATTTC
cdr3_aa: CASTADRSPYEQYF

d_call: -
v_call: TRBV30
j_call: TRBJ2-5
clone_size: -
cdr3_nt: TGTGCCTGGACCCGAGGAGTGGGAGTATTGGAGACCCAGTACTTC
cdr3_aa: CAWTRGVGVLETQYF

d_call: TRBD1
v_call: TRBV6-6
j_call: TRBJ2-3
clone_size: -
cdr3_nt: TGTGCCAGCAGTTACTTGGGGACAGGGGCCACAGATACGCAGTATTTT
cdr3_aa: CASSYLGTGATDTQYF

d_call: -
v_call: TRBV11-2
j_call: TRBJ1-1
clone_size: once
cdr3_nt: TGTGCCAACAGCTTATGGTCAGGGATGGTCACTGAAGCTTTCTTT
cdr3_aa: CANSLWSGMVTEAFF

d_call: -
v_call: TRBV11-2
j_call: TRBJ1-3
clone_size: -
cdr3_nt: TGTGCCAGCAGCTTAGATGAGGGACGGACTGGAAGCACCATATATTTT
cdr3_aa: CASSLDEGRTGSTIYF

d_call: TRBD2
v_call: TRBV11-2
j_call: TRBJ2-3
clone_size: -
cdr3_nt: TGTGCCAGCAGCTTGGTGAGCGGGAGGGGAGATACGCAGTATTTT
cdr3_aa: CASSLVSGRGDTQYF

d_call: -
v_call: TRBV4-1
j_call: TRBJ2-5
clone_size: -
cdr3_nt: TGCGCCAGCAGCCGAGGACACGCCCAGGAGACCCAGTACTTC
cdr3_aa: CASSRGHAQETQYF

d_call: TRBD1
v_call: TRBV7-9
j_call: TRBJ2-6
clone_size: -
cdr3_nt: TGTGCCAGCAGCTTTACTTCCGGGACAGGGTATCTCGGGGCCAACATCCTGACTTTC
cdr3_aa: CASSFTSGTGYLGANILTF

d_call: -
v_call: TRBV12-3/TRBV12-4
j_call: TRBJ2-7
clone_size: few
cdr3_nt: TGTGCCAGCAGTTTCGGTAACTACGAGCAGTACTTC
cdr3_aa: CASSFGNYEQYF

d_call: -
v_call: TRBV6-2/TRBV6-3
j_call: TRBJ2-7
clone_size: -
cdr3_nt: TGTGCCAGCAGGGCCGATATGGATGGCAACTACGAGCAGTACTTC
cdr3_aa: CASRADMDGNYEQYF

d_call: -
v_call: TRBV6-1
j_call: TRBJ2-3
clone_size: -
cdr3_nt: TGTGCCAGCAGGAGAGAAGAAAACAAGTACACAGATACGCAGTATTTT
cdr3_aa: CASRREENKYTDTQYF

d_call: -
v_call: TRBV6-5
j_call: TRBJ1-1
clone_size: many
cdr3_nt: TGTGCCAGCAGTTCGTTGACAGGGAACACTGAAGCTTTCTTT
cdr3_aa: CASSSLTGNTEAFF